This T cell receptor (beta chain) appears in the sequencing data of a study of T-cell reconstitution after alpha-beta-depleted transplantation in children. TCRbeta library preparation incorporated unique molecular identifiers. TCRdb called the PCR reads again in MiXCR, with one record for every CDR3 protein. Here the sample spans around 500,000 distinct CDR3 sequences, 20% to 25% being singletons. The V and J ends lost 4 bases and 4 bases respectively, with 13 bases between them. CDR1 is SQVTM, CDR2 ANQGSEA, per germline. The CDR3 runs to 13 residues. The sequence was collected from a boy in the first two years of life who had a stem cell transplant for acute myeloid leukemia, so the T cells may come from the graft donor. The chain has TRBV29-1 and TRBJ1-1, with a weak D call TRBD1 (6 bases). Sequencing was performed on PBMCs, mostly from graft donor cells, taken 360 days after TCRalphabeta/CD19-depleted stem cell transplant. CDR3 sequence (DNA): TGCAGCGTTGGGGGGGGAGGGGGCACTGAAGCTTTCTTT. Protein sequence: CSVGGGGGTEAFF.